A selection of T cell receptor beta chains follows, all from one sample in a study of blood T cell repertoires in COVID-19. Repertoires were generated with immunoSEQ multiplex PCR, while TCRdb's copy carries only in-frame clones and drops some. The sample holds fewer than 300,000 clones, approximately 90% seen once. Sequencing was done on a sample of peripheral blood. All receptors come from a woman in her twenties or thirties with COVID-19, enrolled during active disease. CDR3s include the opening cysteine and the closing phenylalanine or tryptophan.

>TRBV6-4
CASSEGGTEAFF
>TRBV12-3/TRBV12-4
CASSIGGVDIQYF
>TRBV27
CASSLNSPANTGELFF
>TRBV27
CASRPSGINYGYTF
>TRBV27
CASSLGLAKFYEQYF
>TRBV9
CASSVPGQGEDTQYF
>TRBV27
CASSLSRGAGTIDYEQYF
>TRBV5-1
CASSLGLAGSTSYNEQFF
>TRBV19
CASSGLAEAGNEQFF
>TRBV18
CASSPSQRAYYEQYF
>TRBV13
CASSFGGRGPEQYF
>TRBV19
CASSQGGSSGAFF
>TRBV29-1
CSAIRQGSTDTQYF
>TRBV9
CASSVALAGSYNEQFF
>TRBV5-1
CASSLLAASYNEQFF
>TRBV5-1
CASSLGQGLGNTIYF
>TRBV18
CASSGDSLDSQPQHF
>TRBV4-2
CASSPYREDTYEQYF
>TRBV5-5
CASNRAGNNEQYF
>TRBV5-5
CASSRGQGHREQYF
>TRBV19
CASSTILDRPAEAFF
>TRBV15
CATSRDRFGSTNEQFF
>TRBV27
CASSARTGTYGYTF
>TRBV28
CASSFDPGGNSPLHF
>TRBV27
CASRPGQGYEQYF
>TRBV6-5
CASSRCQPQHF
>TRBV18
CASSPPISGGSIGYTF
>TRBV6-6
CASSYAGLGNTIYF
>TRBV19
CASSMGGSNEKLFF
>TRBV5-5
CASSPSGQDLHFLNIQYF
>TRBV15
CATSTPERGAANEKLFF
>TRBV19
CASSPHSPSGTGGEKLFF
>TRBV20-1
CSASYGVYGYTF
>TRBV18
CASSLGQGEHTEAFF
>TRBV7-2
CASSLTSGSTDTQYF
>TRBV15
CATSPRGGQGRTDTQYF
>TRBV7-9
CASSPRSTYEQYF
>TRBV6-6
CASSYSPDRYNEQFF
>TRBV28
CASTLQGTSGRGGYEQYF
>TRBV27
CASSLRGSNQPQHF
>TRBV2
CASSTPPDSPLHF
>TRBV3-1/TRBV3-2
CASSQERGMYNSPLHF
>TRBV4-2
CASSQAGGPANTEAFF
>TRBV5-1
CASSLSQGQGEKLFF
>TRBV4-2
CASSQTEPGRDGYTF